Here is one T cell receptor (beta chain) with its context. Its specificity is not known. The data derive from a study of PD-1 blockade in classical Hodgkin lymphoma. With no exception, relapse followed autologous stem cell transplantation in all patients, and brentuximab vedotin exposure varied. Some clones are missing from TCRdb's copy, which holds only in-frame ones; the method was immunoSEQ multiplex PCR. The sample contains around 100,000 clones, around 89% of which appear only once. Whole-study findings and limits: CD4+ TCR diversity rose significantly by C4D1, and CD8+ TCR diversity did not.

Sample: peripheral blood mononuclear cells (PBMCs), taken before the second cycle of nivolumab. This sequence originates from a human donor with classical Hodgkin lymphoma.

The CDR3 loop reads CAWSGGAGTDTQYF. CDR3 nucleotide sequence: TGTGCCTGGAGTGGCGGGGCAGGCACAGATACGCAGTATTTT. The rearrangement joins TRBV30 to TRBJ2-3, with D tentatively TRBD2 (6 bases). CDR3 length equals 14 residues. Germline V lookup: CDR1 GTSNPN, CDR2 SVGIG (reference sequence). The ends were cut back, 1 base at V and 1 base at J, with 9 bases in the middle.